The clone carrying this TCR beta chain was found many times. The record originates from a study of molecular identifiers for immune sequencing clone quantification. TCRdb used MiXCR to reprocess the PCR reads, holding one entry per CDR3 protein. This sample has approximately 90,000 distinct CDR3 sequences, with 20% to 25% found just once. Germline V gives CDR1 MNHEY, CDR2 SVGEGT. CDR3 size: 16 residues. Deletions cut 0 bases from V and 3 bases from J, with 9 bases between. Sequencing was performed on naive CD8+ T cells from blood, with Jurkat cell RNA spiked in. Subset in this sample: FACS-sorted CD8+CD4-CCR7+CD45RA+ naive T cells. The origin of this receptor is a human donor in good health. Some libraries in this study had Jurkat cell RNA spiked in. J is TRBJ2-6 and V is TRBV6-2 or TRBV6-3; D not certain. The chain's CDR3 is CASSYSVVDGANVLTF. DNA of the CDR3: TGTGCCAGCAGTTACTCGGTGGTGGATGGGGCCAACGTCCTGACTTTC.